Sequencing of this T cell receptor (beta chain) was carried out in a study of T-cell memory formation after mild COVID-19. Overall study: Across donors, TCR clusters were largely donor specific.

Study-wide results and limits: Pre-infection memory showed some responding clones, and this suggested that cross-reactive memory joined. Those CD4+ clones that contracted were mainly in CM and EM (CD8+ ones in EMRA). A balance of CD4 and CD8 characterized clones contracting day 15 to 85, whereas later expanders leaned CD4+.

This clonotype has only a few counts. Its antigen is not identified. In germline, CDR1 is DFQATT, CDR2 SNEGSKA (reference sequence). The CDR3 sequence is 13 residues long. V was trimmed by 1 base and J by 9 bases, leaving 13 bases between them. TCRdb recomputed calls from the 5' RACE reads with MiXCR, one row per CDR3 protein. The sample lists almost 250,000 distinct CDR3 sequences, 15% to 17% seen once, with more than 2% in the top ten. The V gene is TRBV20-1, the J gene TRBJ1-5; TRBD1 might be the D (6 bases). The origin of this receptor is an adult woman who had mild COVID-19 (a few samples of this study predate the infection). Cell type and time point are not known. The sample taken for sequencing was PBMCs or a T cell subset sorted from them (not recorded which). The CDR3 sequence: CSARGAGERPQHF. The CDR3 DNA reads TGCAGTGCTAGAGGTGCAGGGGAGAGGCCCCAGCATTTT.